The clone carrying this T cell receptor (beta chain) has a count of ten or more. The sample belongs to a study of metastatic and nonmetastatic thyroid tumors. About the study: Comparison of repertoires was carried out across blood and tumor or nodule tissue from malignant and benign thyroid patients.

Source study methods: A distant-metastasis classifier for papillary thyroid cancer was built using CDR3 differences across clinicopathological groups. TCRdb re-analyzed the PCR reads using MiXCR. TCRdb, rather than the study authors, made the V and J calls. The sample has 23,000 or so clones; 24% are singletons. No patient had received any treatment before thyroid surgery. The TCR sequence derives from a male donor with papillary thyroid cancer or a benign thyroid nodule (not recorded which). Some clones in this sample may be carry-over from other donors' samples. The sample taken for sequencing was tumor tissue.

CDR3 coding DNA: TGTGCCAGCAGGTTCTGGCAGACATCCTCACCCCTCCACTTT. Translated: CASRFWQTSSPLHF. The gene calls are TRBV5-4 and TRBJ1-6; D is unresolved. V lost 5 bases, J lost 10 bases, and 16 bases lay in between. The germline CDR1 and CDR2 sequences are SGHNT and YYREEE (reference sequence). This CDR3 region has 14 residues.